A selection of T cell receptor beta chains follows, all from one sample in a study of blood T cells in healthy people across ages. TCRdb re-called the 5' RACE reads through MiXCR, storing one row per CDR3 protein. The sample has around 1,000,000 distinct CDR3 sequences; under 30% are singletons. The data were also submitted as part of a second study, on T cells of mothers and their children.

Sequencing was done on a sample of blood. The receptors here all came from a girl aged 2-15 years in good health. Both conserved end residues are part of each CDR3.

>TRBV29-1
CSVVLAGDGETQYF
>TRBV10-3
CAALGAHGGYTF
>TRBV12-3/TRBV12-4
CASSYLQGAQHF
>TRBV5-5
CASSRSTGNEQYF
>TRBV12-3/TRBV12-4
CASSLASGEYEQYF
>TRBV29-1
CSSKGTTSLETQYF
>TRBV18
CASSSGGPHSGANVLTF
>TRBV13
CASSLGTSGRGFETQYF
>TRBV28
CASGPTGTDEKLFF
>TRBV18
CASSPGTGGNTIYF
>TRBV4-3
CASSPLAGELDTQYF
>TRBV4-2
CASSRNSGSYTGELFF
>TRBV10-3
CAISEVISTDTQYF
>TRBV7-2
CASSLVGLGYNEQFF
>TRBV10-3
CAISAELSLDEQFF
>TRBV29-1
CSVDDRGESYEQYF
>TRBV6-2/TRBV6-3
CASKSPDRGDEQYF
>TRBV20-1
CSAILPRTSGGAEQYF
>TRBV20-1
CSARGLEPGQTFYGYTF
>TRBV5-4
CASTTFGQGTDTQYF
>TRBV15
CATSRDDRYTDTQYF
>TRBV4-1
CASSSRPTSGYYNEQFF
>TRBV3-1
CASSHDGSVSHEQYF
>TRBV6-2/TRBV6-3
CASSASRAVETQYF
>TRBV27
CASSPDREINTEAFF
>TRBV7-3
CASSPHNGGEQYF
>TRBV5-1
CASAPGGSDEQFF
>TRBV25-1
CASSGAIAGLQETQYF
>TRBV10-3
CAISDGYYEQYF
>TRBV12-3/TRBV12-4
CASSFGGGKAFF
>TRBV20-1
CSARGRQGRDDQPQHF
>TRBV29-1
CSVDGLTDRGKETQYF
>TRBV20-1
CSAPGEERQYF
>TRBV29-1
CSVEPIGQGVPNTEAFF
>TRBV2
CASSNQGVHEQYF
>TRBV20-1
CSARMGNIQYF
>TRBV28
CASSLWGLLDSGYYGYTF
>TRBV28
CASSFERDTDTQYF
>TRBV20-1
CSATLGGLADTQYF
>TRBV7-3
CASSSMGGETQYF
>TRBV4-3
CASSQDFSFSAGGYTF
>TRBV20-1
CSAGVPWENIQYF
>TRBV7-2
CASSLVGGRTDTQYF
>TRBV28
CASAEAPTNEKLFF
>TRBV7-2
CASSYGPSQYF
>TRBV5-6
CASSFADEKLFF
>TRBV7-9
CASSLDSEYNEQFF
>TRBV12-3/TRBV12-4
CASRLDTEETQYF
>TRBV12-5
CASGLRQEGDEQYF
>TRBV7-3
CASSCAGDEQFF
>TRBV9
CASSAWDRADTQYF
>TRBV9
CASSVAGQGSPYNEQFF
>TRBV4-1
CASSQGTNSIEQYF
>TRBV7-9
CASAGSQETQYF
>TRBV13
CASSSRMRGEETQYF
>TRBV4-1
CASSQGTVDEQFF
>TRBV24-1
CVTSQPGINQPQHF
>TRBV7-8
CASSLGQGFGEQYF
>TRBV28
CASRPQALYGYTF
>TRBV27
CASSFQGRDQPQHF